Listed here are 28 T cell receptor beta chains from one sample, sequenced in a study of Ad26.COV2.S vaccination and SARS-CoV-2 variants. The table came from immunoSEQ multiplex PCR; TCRdb's copy has only in-frame clones and leaves some out. The sample has over 350,000 clones, 70% to 90% seen once. The sample's treatment: over 15 received Ad26.COV2.S at low or high dose, single or two shots; five or six received placebo; per-sample allocation not given. All samples were drawn on day 63, counting from the first vaccine or placebo injection. This material consisted of peripheral blood, taken in a trial of Ad26.COV2.S vaccine versus placebo. These receptors originate from a person aged 18-60 years who received the Ad26.COV2.S COVID-19 vaccine or a placebo.

The chain recombines TRBV2 with TRBJ2-1; D may match TRBD1 or TRBD2 (5 bases each). The germline CDR1 and CDR2 sequences are SNHLY and FYNNEI. Deletions cut 6 bases from V and 15 bases from J, with 15 bases between. The CDR3 spans 11 residues. DNA of the CDR3: TGTGCCAGCAGCACCGGACCGAGGGGGTTCTTC. As protein: CASSTGPRGFF.

The chain couples TRBV10-1 to TRBJ2-3, with D possibly called TRBD1 or TRBD2 (6 bases each). Deletions cut 4 bases from V and 2 bases from J, with 13 bases between. The CDR3 totals 15 residues. Germline assignment: CDR1 WNHNN and CDR2 SYGVQD (reference sequence). As DNA, the CDR3 is TGCGCCAGCAGTGGCTCGGGGGCCTCCACAGATACGCAGTATTTT. Its protein product is CASSGSGASTDTQYF.

The V gene is TRBV3-1 (or the pseudogene TRBV3-2), the J gene TRBJ2-1; a possible D gene is TRBD1 (6 bases). The CDR3 totals 16 residues. CDR1 LGHDT and CDR2 YNNKEL come from the germline V gene (reference sequence). Trimming shortened V by 6 bases and J by 2 bases, and 17 bases separated the two germline ends. The CDR3 region has the DNA TGTGCCAGCAGACCGGGGAACAGGGACGCCTACAATGAGCAGTTCTTC. Encoded protein: CASRPGNRDAYNEQFF.

The chain links TRBV2 to TRBJ2-1; tentatively, D is TRBD2 (7 bases). Germline-derived CDR1 and CDR2 are SNHLY and FYNNEI. This CDR3 comprises 14 residues. Trimming stripped 10 bases from V and 7 bases from J, with 20 bases between. The CDR3 nucleotides are TGTGCCACCCGACTTTCGGGGGGCCCTAATGAGCAGTTCTTC. Translating gives CATRLSGGPNEQFF.

The V and J genes are TRBV18 and TRBJ2-1; D call uncertain. The CDR3 covers 15 residues. Germline CDR1 is KGHSH and CDR2 is LQKENI. V was trimmed by 0 bases and J by 6 bases, leaving 12 bases between them. The CDR3 nucleotides are TGTGCCAGCTCACCACCGAGTCGGGTGGGCAATGAGCAGTTCTTC. Protein sequence: CASSPPSRVGNEQFF.

The chain is built from TRBV18 and TRBJ2-7; D is unresolved. The CDR3 is made up of 15 amino acids. The V and J ends lost 2 bases and 0 bases respectively, with 11 bases between them. Germline CDR1 is KGHSH and CDR2 is LQKENI. The CDR3 sequence is CASSPVPVGSYEQYF. The CDR3 DNA is TGTGCCAGCTCACCAGTGCCCGTTGGCTCCTACGAGCAGTACTTC.

This sequence joins TRBV14 and TRBJ2-1, with unresolved D. V was cut by 1 base and J by 8 bases, with 15 bases left in between. This CDR3 region has 15 residues. CDR1 is SGHDN, CDR2 FVKESK, per germline. CDR3 region: CASSQVTGWSDEQFF. The CDR3 DNA reads as TGTGCCAGCAGCCAAGTGACCGGGTGGAGCGATGAGCAGTTCTTC. The variable domain in full, with the rest retrieved from reference TRBV14 and TRBJ2-1, is EAGVTQFPSHSVIEKGQTVTLRCDPISGHDNLYWYRRVMGKEIKFLLHFVKESKQDESGMPNNRFLAERTGGTYSTLKVQPAELEDSGVYFCASSQVTGWSDEQFFGPGTRLTVL.

This chain uses TRBV7-2 with TRBJ1-1; 8 positions agree with TRBD1. V gave up 5 bases and J gave up 4 bases; unmatched junction bases: 6. CDR3 length: 14 residues. Germline V gene lookup returns CDR1 SGHTA and CDR2 FQGNSA. The CDR3 sequence is CASSNRGIFTEAFF. The CDR3 bases are TGTGCCAGCAGCAACAGGGGGATTTTCACTGAAGCTTTCTTT.

This rearrangement joins TRBV19 to TRBJ2-1; 10 nucleotides align to TRBD2. The germline gives CDR1 LNHDA, CDR2 SQIVND (reference sequence). V shed 1 base, J shed 9 bases, and the junction held 9 bases outside the gene matches. This CDR3 contains 16 residues. The CDR3 sequence is CASSIAAAGGQSEQFF. The CDR3 nucleotides read TGTGCCAGTAGTATAGCTGCAGCGGGGGGGCAGAGTGAGCAGTTCTTC.

The chain carries TRBV6-5 and TRBJ2-7; 9 nucleotides line up with TRBD1. The CDR3 spans 14 residues. In germline, CDR1 is MNHEY, CDR2 SVGAGI. Losses at the gene ends were 5 bases for V and 3 bases for J; bases not matched to a gene: 5. The CDR3 protein is CASSTRDRDYEQYF. DNA for the CDR3: TGTGCCAGCAGTACCCGGGACAGGGACTACGAGCAGTACTTC.

V and J are TRBV6-5 and TRBJ1-2, with 7 bases fitting TRBD1. The CDR3 is 15 residues long. Trimming at V came to 0 bases and at J to 7 bases, leaving 8 bases not matched to a gene. Germline V gene lookup returns CDR1 MNHEY and CDR2 SVGAGI. CDR3 protein: CASSYSSLGGGGYTF. The DNA for the CDR3 is TGTGCCAGCAGTTACTCGAGTCTAGGGGGCGGTGGCTACACCTTC.

The V and J genes are TRBV12-3 or TRBV12-4 and TRBJ1-6, with D maybe TRBD1 (5 bases). The CDR3 runs to 13 residues. V was clipped by 6 bases and J by 8 bases, with 11 bases between them. The CDR3 DNA sequence: TGTGCCAGCAGGGCCGCAGGGTATTCACCCCTCCACTTT. Protein: CASRAAGYSPLHF.

The chain recombines TRBV21-1 with TRBJ1-4. TRBV21-1 is assigned pseudogene status. CDR3 length: 10 amino acids. The CDR3 coding sequence is TGTGCCAGCGGGGACCGGGATACTGATTTT. This encodes CASGDRDTDF.

This sequence joins TRBV5-1 and TRBJ2-5, with 8 bases identical to TRBD2. With 4 bases clipped from V and 1 base from J, the junction kept 3 bases outside the gene matches. CDR1 SGHRS and CDR2 YFSETQ come from the germline V gene. The CDR3 contains 14 residues. CDR3 residues: CASSVAGSQETQYF. CDR3 DNA sequence: TGCGCCAGCAGCGTAGCGGGGAGCCAAGAGACCCAGTACTTC.

As to this clone: The junction departs from the called germline gene at one end, perhaps through a read error. The chain combines TRBV6-2 or TRBV6-3 with TRBJ1-1, with D possibly being TRBD1 (5 bases). The germline gives CDR1 MNHEY, CDR2 SVGEGT. This CDR3 has 11 amino acids. In DNA form, the CDR3 reads TGTGCCAGCAGTGTAGGTGATATAGGGGTCTTT. Translating it yields CASSVGDIGVF.

DNA of the CDR3: TGCAGTGCGAGTACAGGTTGGGACCAGTTTATGAACACTGAAGCTTTCTTT. Its translation is CSASTGWDQFMNTEAFF. The V call is TRBV20-1, the J call TRBJ1-1, with D maybe TRBD1 (5 bases). The germline CDR1 and CDR2 sequences are DFQATT and SNEGSKA (reference sequence). CDR3 length equals 17 residues. V shed 6 bases and J shed 0 bases, with 23 bases lying between them.

The chain uses TRBV6-2 or TRBV6-3 and TRBJ1-2; D gene ambiguous. This CDR3 has 11 residues. Trimming shortened V by 5 bases and J by 12 bases, and 13 bases separated the two germline ends. Germline V gene sequence: CDR1 MNHEY, CDR2 SVGEGT. The CDR3 coding sequence is TGTGCCAGCAGTATACCGGGCATAGACACCTTC. Translating gives CASSIPGIDTF.

Remarks on this clone: Other nucleotide sequences in the sample specify the same CDR3. J is TRBJ2-7 and V is TRBV7-9; unclear D gene. This CDR3 contains 12 residues. Between the trimmed V and J ends, which lost 5 bases and 4 bases, there was a span of 9 bases. From germline, CDR1 is SEHNR and CDR2 FQNEAQ (reference sequence). CDR3 in amino acids: CASSPPGYEQYF. In DNA form, the CDR3 reads TGTGCCAGCAGCCCACCGGGTTACGAGCAGTACTTC.

CDR3 nucleotide sequence: TGTGCCAGCAGTTCTGGTCCCGGCCAGAAAGCAGGCAACTATGGCTACACCTTC. The encoded protein is CASSSGPGQKAGNYGYTF. V is TRBV6-2 or TRBV6-3 and J is TRBJ1-2; D gene unclear. Germline CDR1 is MNHEY and CDR2 is SVGEGT. This CDR3 is built from 18 residues. The V end lost 4 bases, the J end lost 2 bases, and 23 bases lay between the germline ends.

The chain recombines TRBV27 with TRBJ1-5; D not resolved. Germline-derived CDR1 and CDR2 are MNHEY and SMNVEV (reference sequence). The CDR3 sequence is 13 residues long. V lost 0 bases, J lost 4 bases, and 4 bases lay in between. CDR3 sequence (DNA): TGTGCCAGCAGTTTATCGGATAATCAGCCCCAGCATTTT. Translation: CASSLSDNQPQHF.

The rearrangement joins TRBV6-1 to TRBJ2-7; D gene unclear. The CDR3 loop spans 15 amino acids. Trimming cost V 1 base and J 6 bases, with 16 bases left between them. Germline CDR1 and CDR2: MNHNS and SASEGT. The CDR3 nucleotides are TGTGCCAGCAGTGAAGGGACCCCCCACCAATCCGAGCAGTACTTC. Amino acids: CASSEGTPHQSEQYF.

J is TRBJ2-3 and V is TRBV29-1; 9 bases are a match to TRBD2. Trimming removed 5 bases from V and 6 bases from J; junction bases left unmatched: 9. The CDR3 extends over 14 amino acids. Germline lookup yields CDR1 SQVTM and CDR2 ANQGSEA. CDR3 amino acids: CSVSAGGPRDTQYF. As DNA, the CDR3 is TGCAGCGTTTCGGCGGGGGGGCCGCGGGATACGCAGTATTTT.

This clone was counted once. The V call is TRBV5-4, the J call TRBJ1-1; weak D call: TRBD1 (6 bases). Germline values: CDR1 SGHNT, CDR2 YYREEE (reference sequence). V was cut by 4 bases and J by 11 bases, with 21 bases left in between. The length of the CDR3 is 14 residues. CDR3: CASSNLGRGRQAFF. The CDR3 DNA is TGTGCCAGCAGCAACTTGGGCCGGGGGCGTCAGGCTTTCTTT.

Many counts were recorded for this clone. The rearrangement uses TRBV6-1 and TRBJ1-3; D possibly corresponds to TRBD1 (6 bases). CDR3 length: 15 amino acids. CDR1 is MNHNS, CDR2 SASEGT, per germline. V was pared by 2 bases and J by 2 bases, with 10 bases between. CDR3 loop: CASSEFTGTGNTIYF. The CDR3 nucleotides are TGTGCCAGCAGTGAATTCACAGGGACTGGAAACACCATATATTTT.

The rearrangement uses TRBV10-3 and TRBJ2-5, with TRBD1 matching over 11 bases. Germline trimming cut 4 bases from V and 3 bases from J; bases unmatched to any gene: 1. Per the germline V gene, CDR1 is ENHRY and CDR2 is SYGVKD. The CDR3 spans 14 residues. CDR3 sequence (DNA): TGTGCCATCAGTGGGGGACAGGGGGAAGAGACCCAGTACTTC. Translated: CAISGGQGEETQYF.

V and J are TRBV5-1 and TRBJ1-2; TRBD1 might be the D (6 bases). CDR3 size: 14 residues. Germline-derived CDR1 and CDR2 are SGHRS and YFSETQ. V gave up 0 bases and J gave up 4 bases, with 10 bases separating them. CDR3 residues: CASSLDGGGYGYTF. As DNA, the CDR3 is TGCGCCAGCAGCTTGGATGGAGGGGGCTATGGCTACACCTTC. The full variable domain, its missing parts supplied by reference TRBV5-1 and TRBJ1-2, is KAGVTQTPRYLIKTRGQQVTLSCSPISGHRSVSWYQQTPGQGLQFLFEYFSETQRNKGNFPGRFSGRQFSNSRSEMNVSTLELGDSALYLCASSLDGGGYGYTFGSGTRLTVV.

V gene TRBV6-1 combines with J gene TRBJ2-2, with 9 bases fitting TRBD2. This CDR3 comprises 16 residues. J lost 3 bases, V lost 3 bases, and 5 bases had no gene match. Germline CDR1 reads MNHNS; CDR2 reads SASEGT. The CDR3: CASSDLAGTYTGELFF. The CDR3 coding sequence is TGTGCCAGCAGTGACCTAGCGGGGACCTACACCGGGGAGCTGTTTTTT.

This clone showed up just once. The chain couples TRBV21-1 to TRBJ1-1; the table's D gene call, TRBD1, was not cross checked with the DNA. TRBV21-1 is a pseudogene. The CDR3 is made up of 13 amino acids. The CDR3: CASKDSSNTEAFF. The CDR3 nucleotides read TGTGCCAGCAAGGACAGCTCGAACACTGAAGCTTTCTTT.